Presented here are 10 T cell receptor beta chains from one specimen sequenced in a study of T cells after posttransplantation cyclophosphamide. The naive gate required viable CD3+CD4+ or CD3+CD8+ cells with CCR7+CD45RA+CD45RO-CD95-CD27+CD28+ phenotype. Data came from immunoSEQ multiplex PCR; TCRdb stores just in-frame clones and leaves some out. The sample contains about 22,000 clones, around 97% of which appear only once. The sequenced sample was naive CD4+ T cells sorted from PBMCs. The receptor set was obtained from a man aged 50 to 59 in good health, CMV-negative, and a related stem cell transplant donor.

V is TRBV6-5 and J is TRBJ2-4; tentative D call: TRBD2 (5 bases). The CDR3 has 12 residues. V lost 6 bases and J 8 bases, leaving 11 bases between the germline ends. The germline gives CDR1 MNHEY, CDR2 SVGAGI. CDR3 sequence: CASSPGLHIQYF. CDR3 bases: TGTGCCAGCAGCCCGGGGTTGCACATTCAGTACTTC.

V is TRBV18 and J is TRBJ2-7, with 11 nucleotides matching TRBD2. CDR1 and CDR2 from the germline V gene are KGHSH and LQKENI. The V segment lost 1 base and the J segment 6 bases; nucleotides outside the gene matches: 5. CDR3 length: 15 amino acids. The CDR3: CASSPLILAGGEQYF. CDR3 DNA: TGTGCCAGCTCACCACTCATCCTAGCGGGAGGCGAGCAGTACTTC.

The chain uses TRBV5-6 and TRBJ1-2; maybe TRBD1 (6 bases). Per germline, CDR1 SGHDT and CDR2 YYEEEE. V lost 0 bases and J lost 4, with 16 bases in between. The CDR3 loop spans 16 amino acids. Written as DNA, the CDR3 is TGTGCCAGCAGCTTGGACGGGTCAGGGGTACGCTATGGCTACACCTTC. This gives the protein CASSLDGSGVRYGYTF.

The genes are TRBV9 and TRBJ1-1; possibly TRBD1 for D (6 bases). The germline V and J ends were trimmed by 4 bases and 1 base, with 17 bases remaining between them. The germline V gene encodes CDR1 SGDLS and CDR2 YYNGEE. The CDR3 is 16 residues long. The CDR3 loop is CASSPGGRVQNTEAFF. The CDR3 region has the DNA TGTGCCAGCAGCCCCGGGGGGCGTGTACAGAACACTGAAGCTTTCTTT.

V is TRBV5-8 and J is TRBJ1-1, with D tentatively TRBD1 (6 bases). The CDR3 is 14 residues long. CDR1 is SGHTS, CDR2 YDEGEE, per germline. Trimming shortened V by 4 bases and J by 3 bases, and 13 bases separated the two germline ends. The CDR3 reads CASSPTHRDTEAFF. The CDR3 DNA reads TGTGCCAGCAGCCCTACGCACAGGGACACTGAAGCTTTCTTT. The full variable domain, rest sourced from reference TRBV5-8 and TRBJ1-1, is EAGVTQSPTHLIKTRGQQATLRCSPISGHTSVYWYQQALGLGLQFLLWYDEGEERNRGNFPPRFSGRQFPNYSSELNVNALELEDSALYLCASSPTHRDTEAFFGQGTRLTVV.

This chain joins TRBV7-8 and TRBJ2-7; D gene ambiguous. Germline loops: CDR1 SGHVS, CDR2 FQNEAQ. V shed 3 bases and J shed 5 bases, with 11 bases lying between them. This CDR3 spans 13 amino acids. In DNA, the CDR3 is TGTGCCAGCAGCTTGGAGCGCCGACACGAGCAGTACTTC. It encodes CASSLERRHEQYF.

About this clone itself: Relative to the germline gene, one junction end is altered; a read error may explain this. Other DNA sequences within the sample encode an identical CDR3. V is TRBV4-3 and J is TRBJ1-6; unclear D gene. The V gene's germline CDR1 is LGHNA and CDR2 YSLEER. CDR3 length equals 18 residues. The chain's CDR3 is CASSQEAGSSSYNSPLHF. In nucleotides, the CDR3 is TGCGCCAGCAGCCAAGAGGCGGGCAGCAGCTCCTATAATTCCCCCCTCCACTTT.

The chain is built from TRBV7-8 and TRBJ2-6; 7 bases match TRBD1. Germline V gene data show CDR1 as SGHVS and CDR2 as FQNEAQ. The CDR3 is made up of 19 amino acids. J gave up 0 bases and V 5 bases, and 13 bases lay outside the gene matches. The CDR3 nucleotides are TGTGCCAGCAGCCTGGGGACAGCCACCCGTTACTCTGGGGCCAACGTCCTGACTTTC. Amino acids: CASSLGTATRYSGANVLTF.

In DNA, the CDR3 is TGTGCCAGCAGCGCAACACGGAGGGCCGGTGAGCAGTTCTTC. Its translation: CASSATRRAGEQFF. The V and J genes are TRBV7-3 and TRBJ2-1; D is perhaps TRBD2 (6 bases). The CDR3 loop spans 14 amino acids. The germline CDR1 and CDR2 sequences are SGHTA and FQGTGA. Trimming shortened V by 5 bases and J by 9 bases, and 17 bases separated the two germline ends.

The rearrangement links TRBV7-9 to TRBJ1-2; TRBD1 is a possible D gene (5 bases). V was shortened by 6 bases and J by 1 base, with 9 bases between the two germline ends. The CDR3 spans 13 residues. Germline-derived CDR1 and CDR2 are SEHNR and FQNEAQ (reference sequence). The CDR3 protein is CASRLDSNYGYTF. CDR3 in DNA: TGTGCCAGCAGGCTCGACAGTAACTATGGCTACACCTTC.